Below, one T cell receptor (beta chain) is given with its context. This sample was included in a study of blood T cell repertoires in COVID-19. Participants spanned ages about 18 to 95 years and resided in fewer than 30 US areas. Donors were grouped by their self-reported clinical history. The CDR3 loop spans 15 amino acids. V dropped 5 bases and J dropped 4; count of bases not matched to a gene: 5. Germline-derived CDR1 and CDR2 are SEHNR and FQNEAQ (reference sequence). Here immunoSEQ multiplex PCR was the method, and the copy in TCRdb shows in-frame clones only, minus some. The sample consists of 250,000 or so clones, approximately 86% of them appearing once.

This chain connects TRBV7-9 to TRBJ2-1, with 10 bases identical to TRBD2. This receptor was obtained from a woman aged 18-35 years who had recovered from COVID-19. Material for sequencing was PBMCs or T cells enriched from blood (not recorded which). In DNA form, the CDR3 reads TGTGCCAGCAGCCCTGGACTAGCGGCATACAATGAGCAGTTCTTC. Protein sequence: CASSPGLAAYNEQFF.